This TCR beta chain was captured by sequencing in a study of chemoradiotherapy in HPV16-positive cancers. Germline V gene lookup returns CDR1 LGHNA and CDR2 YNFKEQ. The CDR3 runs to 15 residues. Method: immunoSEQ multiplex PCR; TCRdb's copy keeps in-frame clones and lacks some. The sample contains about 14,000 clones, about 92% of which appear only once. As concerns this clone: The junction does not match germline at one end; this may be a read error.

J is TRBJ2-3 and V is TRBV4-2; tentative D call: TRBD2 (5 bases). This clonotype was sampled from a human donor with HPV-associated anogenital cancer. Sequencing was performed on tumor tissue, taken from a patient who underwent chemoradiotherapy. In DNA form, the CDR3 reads TGTGCCAGCAGCCAAGATTATGCTAGCAGAGATACGCAGTATTTT. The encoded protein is CASSQDYASRDTQYF.